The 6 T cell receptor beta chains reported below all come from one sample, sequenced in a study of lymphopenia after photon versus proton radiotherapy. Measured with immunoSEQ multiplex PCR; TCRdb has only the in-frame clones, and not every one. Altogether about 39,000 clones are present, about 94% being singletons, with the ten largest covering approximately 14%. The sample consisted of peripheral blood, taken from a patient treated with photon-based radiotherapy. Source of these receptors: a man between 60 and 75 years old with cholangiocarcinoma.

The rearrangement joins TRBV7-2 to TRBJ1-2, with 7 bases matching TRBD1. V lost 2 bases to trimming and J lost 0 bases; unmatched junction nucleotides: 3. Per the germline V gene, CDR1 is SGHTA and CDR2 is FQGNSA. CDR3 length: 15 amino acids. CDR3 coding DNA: TGTGCCAGCAGCTTACAGGGGGTATCTAACTATGGCTACACCTTC. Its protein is CASSLQGVSNYGYTF.

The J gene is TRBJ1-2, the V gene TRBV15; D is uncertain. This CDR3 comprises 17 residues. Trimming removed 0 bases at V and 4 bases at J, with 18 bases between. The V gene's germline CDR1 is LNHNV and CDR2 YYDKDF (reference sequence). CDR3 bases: TGTGCCACCAGCAGAGATCCGGGATCCTGGAGGGCCTATGGCTACACCTTC. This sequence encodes CATSRDPGSWRAYGYTF.

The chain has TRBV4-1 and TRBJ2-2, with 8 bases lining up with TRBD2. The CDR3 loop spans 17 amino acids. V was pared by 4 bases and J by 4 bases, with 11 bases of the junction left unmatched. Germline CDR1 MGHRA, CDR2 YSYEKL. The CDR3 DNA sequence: TGCGCCAGCAGCCTCAAGAGAGCGGGAGTCGGCACCGGGGAGCTGTTTTTT. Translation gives CASSLKRAGVGTGELFF.

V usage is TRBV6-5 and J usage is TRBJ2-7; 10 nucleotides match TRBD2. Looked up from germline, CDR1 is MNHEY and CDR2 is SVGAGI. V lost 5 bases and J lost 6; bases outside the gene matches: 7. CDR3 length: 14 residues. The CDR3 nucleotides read TGTGCCAGCAGTCCCGGGACTAGCGCCAGCGAGCAGTACTTC. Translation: CASSPGTSASEQYF.

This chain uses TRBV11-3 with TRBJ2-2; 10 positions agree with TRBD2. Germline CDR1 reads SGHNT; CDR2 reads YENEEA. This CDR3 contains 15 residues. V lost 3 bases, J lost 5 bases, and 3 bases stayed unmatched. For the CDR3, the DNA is TGTGCCAGCAGCTTTAGCGGGAGGTCTACCGGGGAGCTGTTTTTT. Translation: CASSFSGRSTGELFF.

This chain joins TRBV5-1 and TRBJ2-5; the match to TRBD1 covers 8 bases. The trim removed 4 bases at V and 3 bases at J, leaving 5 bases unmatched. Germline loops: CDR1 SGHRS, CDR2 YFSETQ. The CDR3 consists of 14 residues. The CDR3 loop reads CASSPTGVEETQYF. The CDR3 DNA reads TGCGCCAGCAGCCCGACAGGGGTGGAAGAGACCCAGTACTTC.